The 32 T cell receptor beta chains below all came from one sample that was sequenced in a study of blood T cell repertoires in COVID-19. Method: immunoSEQ multiplex PCR; TCRdb's copy keeps in-frame clones and lacks some. The sample yields around 130,000 clones, 75% to 90% seen once. The specimen sequenced was PBMCs or T cells enriched from blood (not recorded which). Receptors were obtained from a woman aged 50 to 65 who had recovered from COVID-19.

This chain connects TRBV7-9 to TRBJ1-2; D is unresolved. Deletions cut 2 bases from V and 4 bases from J, with 14 bases between. Germline lookup yields CDR1 SEHNR and CDR2 FQNEAQ (reference sequence). This CDR3 spans 15 amino acids. CDR3 residues: CASSLWQAPSYGYTF. In nucleotides, the CDR3 is TGTGCCAGCAGCTTATGGCAGGCCCCGTCCTATGGCTACACCTTC.

The chain is built from TRBV7-2 and TRBJ2-1; 10 nucleotides line up with TRBD2. The germline CDR1 and CDR2 sequences are SGHTA and FQGNSA. J lost 7 bases, V lost 2 bases, and 8 bases had no gene match. CDR3 length: 16 amino acids. Here the CDR3 DNA reads TGTGCCAGCAGCTTAAGCGGGGGGGCGTCGTGGAATGAGCAGTTCTTC. Protein product: CASSLSGGASWNEQFF.

This sequence joins TRBV7-9 and TRBJ2-3; 9 bases are a match to TRBD2. The germline V gene has CDR1 SEHNR and CDR2 FQNEAQ (reference sequence). With 5 bases clipped from V and 2 bases from J, the junction kept 17 bases outside the gene matches. This CDR3 spans 19 amino acids. The CDR3 protein is CASSPAGAGGVLITDTQYF. The CDR3 DNA reads TGTGCCAGCAGCCCTGCTGGAGCGGGGGGTGTATTGATCACAGATACGCAGTATTTT.

The V call is TRBV27, the J call TRBJ1-5, with D possibly TRBD1 on 6 matching bases. The CDR3 spans 14 residues. Trimming left V 4 bases short and J 8 bases short, with 15 bases between. Germline lookup yields CDR1 MNHEY and CDR2 SMNVEV (reference sequence). CDR3 amino acids: CASSSRGGEKPQHF. Written as DNA, the CDR3 is TGTGCCAGCAGTTCCAGGGGCGGTGAGAAGCCCCAGCATTTT.

This clone was seen only once. The rearrangement joins TRBV1 to TRBJ2-3; the listed D gene, TRBD2, was not tested against the DNA. TRBV1 is shown as a pseudogene. The CDR3 spans 16 residues. Written as DNA, the CDR3 is TGCACCAGCAGCCGAGGGACTAGCGATAGCACAGATACGCAGTATTTT. Its translation is CTSSRGTSDSTDTQYF.

The rearrangement uses TRBV19 and TRBJ1-5; D ambiguous. Germline V gives CDR1 LNHDA, CDR2 SQIVND (reference sequence). There are 14 residues in the CDR3. Between the trimmed V and J ends, which lost 5 bases and 9 bases, there was a span of 17 bases. For the CDR3, the DNA is TGTGCCAGTAGTCTCCAAACCGGGGATCGGCCCCAGCATTTT. Translated, it gives CASSLQTGDRPQHF.

The chain's CDR3 is CASKSIGLDVDTQYF. In nucleotides, the CDR3 is TGTGCCAGCAAATCCATTGGACTAGACGTAGATACGCAGTATTTT. This sequence joins TRBV6-5 and TRBJ2-3, with 7 bases matching TRBD2. V was clipped by 7 bases and J by 5 bases; unmatched bases: 12. The CDR3 extends over 15 amino acids. CDR1 and CDR2 from the germline V gene are MNHEY and SVGAGI.

This chain's CDR3 is CSVGWTGGWNEQYF. CDR3 DNA sequence: TGCAGCGTTGGCTGGACAGGGGGCTGGAACGAGCAGTACTTC. J is TRBJ2-7 and V is TRBV29-1; 11 positions match TRBD1. V lost 4 bases and J lost 5; bases outside the gene matches: 7. CDR1 SQVTM and CDR2 ANQGSEA come from the germline V gene. CDR3 length equals 14 residues.

The genes are TRBV29-1 and TRBJ2-1, with 12 positions matching TRBD1. V lost 0 bases to trimming and J lost 9 bases; unmatched junction nucleotides: 6. The CDR3 runs to 15 residues. Germline V gene lookup returns CDR1 SQVTM and CDR2 ANQGSEA. CDR3 coding DNA: TGCAGCGTTGAAGAGGGGACAGGGGGCGAAGGTGAGCAGTTCTTC. It codes for CSVEEGTGGEGEQFF.

The genes are TRBV5-1 and TRBJ2-2; D is possibly TRBD2 (6 bases). Germline values: CDR1 SGHRS, CDR2 YFSETQ. This CDR3 is 17 amino acids long. Trimming took off 4 bases at V and 1 base at J, with 17 bases between the two ends. CDR3 bases: TGCGCCAGCAGCCCGAGTCTGGGACTGGTGAACACCGGGGAGCTGTTTTTT. It specifies CASSPSLGLVNTGELFF.

This chain joins TRBV7-2 and TRBJ2-1; 10 bases are a match to TRBD2. Germline CDR1 reads SGHTA; CDR2 reads FQGNSA. The J segment lost 3 bases and the V segment lost 5 bases, leaving 10 bases of the junction unmatched. The CDR3 is 17 residues long. CDR3 amino acids: CASSPRASGGYYNEQFF. In DNA form, the CDR3 reads TGTGCCAGCAGCCCGAGGGCTAGCGGGGGCTACTACAATGAGCAGTTCTTC. Supplemented by reference TRBV7-2 and TRBJ2-1, the full variable domain reads GAGVSQSPSNKVTEKGKDVELRCDPISGHTALYWYRQSLGQGLEFLIYFQGNSAPDKSGLPSDRFSAERTGGSVSTLTIQRTQQEDSAVYLCASSPRASGGYYNEQFFGPGTRLTVL.

J is TRBJ1-4 and V is TRBV7-2; D might be TRBD1 (5 bases). Looked up from germline, CDR1 is SGHTA and CDR2 is FQGNSA. The length of the CDR3 is 14 residues. The V gene lost 4 bases and the J gene lost 6 bases, with 12 bases spanning the gap. The CDR3 loop is CASSSDWGDEKLFF. CDR3 nucleotides: TGTGCCAGCAGCTCGGACTGGGGGGATGAAAAACTGTTTTTT. The whole variable domain, filled in from reference TRBV7-2 and TRBJ1-4, reads GAGVSQSPSNKVTEKGKDVELRCDPISGHTALYWYRQSLGQGLEFLIYFQGNSAPDKSGLPSDRFSAERTGGSVSTLTIQRTQQEDSAVYLCASSSDWGDEKLFFGSGTQLSVL.

V gene TRBV5-6 combines with J gene TRBJ1-2, with D perhaps matching TRBD1 (5 bases). V was cut by 5 bases and J by 4 bases, with 15 bases left in between. CDR3 length equals 14 residues. Germline values: CDR1 SGHDT, CDR2 YYEEEE. The DNA of the CDR3 is TGTGCCAGCAGGCTTCCCGGGACTCCCTATGGCTACACCTTC. Translated, it gives CASRLPGTPYGYTF.

Comments on this clone: The junction shows a germline mismatch at one end, possibly a read error. V is TRBV19 and J is TRBJ2-7, with TRBD1 identical over 9 bases. This CDR3 spans 13 amino acids. Germline CDR1 LNHDA, CDR2 SQIVND (reference sequence). This chain's CDR3 is CASSSWTGDEQYF. Written as DNA, the CDR3 is TGTGCCAGTAGTTCCTGGACAGGGGATGAGCAGTATTTC.

Turning to this clone: This same CDR3 is encoded by further DNA sequences in the sample. The rearrangement uses TRBV5-1 and TRBJ1-1, with D unclear. This CDR3 contains 13 residues. The V and J ends lost 0 bases and 1 base respectively, with 4 bases between them. Germline V gives CDR1 SGHRS, CDR2 YFSETQ. The CDR3 bases are TGCGCCAGCAGCTTGGCAGGGAACACTGAAGCTTTCTTT. Translated, it gives CASSLAGNTEAFF.

This chain links TRBV6-5 with TRBJ1-2; 9 nucleotides match TRBD1. The V gene end was trimmed by 0 bases and the J gene end by 6 bases; junction bases not matched to a gene: 5. The length of the CDR3 is 15 residues. Germline V gives CDR1 MNHEY, CDR2 SVGAGI. CDR3: CASSYSPQGADGYTF. CDR3 sequence (DNA): TGTGCCAGCAGTTACTCGCCACAGGGGGCGGATGGCTACACCTTC.

This chain joins TRBV27 and TRBJ1-2; TRBD1 matches at 8 bases. V gave up 6 bases and J gave up 4 bases; unmatched junction bases: 7. From germline, CDR1 is MNHEY and CDR2 SMNVEV (reference sequence). This CDR3 is 14 amino acids long. Written as DNA, the CDR3 is TGTGCCAGCAGCGGGACAGGTTTGTCCTATGGCTACACCTTC. It translates to CASSGTGLSYGYTF.

This clone has a handful of counts. The V gene is TRBV6-5, the J gene TRBJ2-1; unclear D gene. V was pared by 4 bases and J by 2 bases, with 12 bases between. The germline gives CDR1 MNHEY, CDR2 SVGAGI. CDR3 length: 15 residues. CDR3 DNA sequence: TGTGCCAGCAGTTCCGTCTTTGAGGCCTACAATGAGCAGTTCTTC. Translated, it gives CASSSVFEAYNEQFF.

The gene calls are TRBV14 and TRBJ2-1, with 7 bases matching TRBD2. The V and J ends lost 4 bases and 4 bases, in that order; junction bases with no gene match: 7. This CDR3 is built from 15 residues. Germline CDR1 SGHDN, CDR2 FVKESK. This CDR3 is CASSRTSVAYNEQFF. CDR3 sequence (DNA): TGTGCCAGCAGCCGTACTAGCGTCGCGTACAATGAGCAGTTCTTC.

This chain joins TRBV29-1 and TRBJ2-5; the D gene is possibly TRBD2 (5 bases). Trimming removed 3 bases at V and 5 bases at J, with 16 bases between. The germline V gene encodes CDR1 SQVTM and CDR2 ANQGSEA. There are 14 residues in the CDR3. The CDR3 region is CSVEDGVPGETQYF. DNA of the CDR3: TGCAGCGTTGAGGACGGGGTTCCCGGGGAGACCCAGTACTTC.

The V gene is TRBV10-3, the J gene TRBJ1-5; D perhaps matches TRBD1 (6 bases). The length of the CDR3 is 13 residues. Trimming shortened V by 11 bases and J by 6 bases, and 17 bases separated the two germline ends. Germline-derived CDR1 and CDR2 are ENHRY and SYGVKD. The DNA of the CDR3 is TGTGCCTCCAAGGAGGGGGAGGGTCAGCCCCAGCATTTT. It encodes CASKEGEGQPQHF.

The rearrangement joins TRBV7-2 to TRBJ2-7; tentative D call: TRBD1 (5 bases). With 1 base removed from V and 0 bases from J, the gap between germline ends came to 13 bases. This CDR3 spans 16 amino acids. The germline CDR1 and CDR2 sequences are SGHTA and FQGNSA. CDR3 region: CASSLGLQASSYEQYF. The CDR3 bases are TGTGCCAGCAGCTTAGGGTTACAGGCCTCCTCCTACGAGCAGTACTTC.

In DNA, the CDR3 is TGTGCCTGGAGAGAGGGAGGGATAGAAAAACTGTTTTTT. Translated: CAWREGGIEKLFF. The rearrangement links TRBV30 to TRBJ1-4, with D unresolved. Trimming took off 3 bases at V and 8 bases at J, with 13 bases between the two ends. This CDR3 contains 13 residues. Germline-derived CDR1 and CDR2 are GTSNPN and SVGIG (reference sequence).

Comments on this clone: The germline gene is not matched at one end of the junction; a read error may be the cause. This sequence joins TRBV11-3 and TRBJ2-2; 7 bases align to TRBD1. The germline CDR1 and CDR2 sequences are SGHNT and YENEEA. The CDR3 has 16 residues. This CDR3 is CASRPAGGPNTGELFF. As DNA, the CDR3 is TGTGCTAGCAGACCAGCAGGGGGTCCGAACACCGGGGAGCTGTTTTTT.

The chain joins TRBV3-1 (or the pseudogene TRBV3-2) to TRBJ2-5; TRBD2 aligns across 8 bases. CDR3 size: 15 residues. Germline V lookup: CDR1 LGHDT, CDR2 YNNKEL (reference sequence). Trimming took 6 bases from V and 2 from J; bases not matched to a gene: 8. The CDR3: CASRGAGAQQETQYF. The CDR3, as DNA: TGTGCCAGCAGGGGAGCGGGGGCGCAACAAGAGACCCAGTACTTC.

In this sample, this clone turned up once. The rearrangement joins TRBV2 to TRBJ1-5; D is ambiguous. Germline V gene data show CDR1 as SNHLY and CDR2 as FYNNEI. The CDR3 has 13 amino acids. Trimming took 7 bases from V and 0 from J, leaving 7 bases between them. CDR3 amino acids: CASTEYSNQPQHF. The CDR3 nucleotides are TGTGCCAGCACGGAGTATAGCAATCAGCCCCAGCATTTT.

The rearrangement uses TRBV30 and TRBJ1-2, with D tentatively TRBD1 (5 bases). Trimming took off 0 bases at V and 7 bases at J, with 12 bases between the two ends. The CDR3 contains 13 residues. Germline CDR1 is GTSNPN and CDR2 is SVGIG (reference sequence). The DNA of the CDR3 is TGTGCCTGGAGTGTGCCAGGGAAGGGTGGCTACACCTTC. Residues: CAWSVPGKGGYTF.

This rearrangement joins TRBV18 to TRBJ1-3, with no clear D. Germline loops: CDR1 KGHSH, CDR2 LQKENI. The CDR3 is 16 amino acids. Trimming took 2 bases from V and 3 from J, leaving 14 bases between them. Written as DNA, the CDR3 is TGTGCCAGCTCACCAGAGCCATTGGGGAGTGGAAACACCATATATTTT. Encoded protein: CASSPEPLGSGNTIYF. Variable domain in full (rest from reference TRBV18 and TRBJ1-3): NAGVMQNPRHLVRRRGQEARLRCSPMKGHSHVYWYRQLPEEGLKFMVYLQKENIIDESGMPKERFSAEFPKEGPSILRIQQVVRGDSAAYFCASSPEPLGSGNTIYFGEGSWLTVV.

The chain has TRBV2 and TRBJ2-3; 8 positions match TRBD2. With V trimmed by 10 bases and J by 4 bases, 10 bases remained unmatched. CDR1 is SNHLY and CDR2 is FYNNEI in the germline V gene. This CDR3 comprises 14 residues. CDR3 loop: CAIPGTRGADTQYF. The CDR3, as DNA: TGTGCCATCCCTGGGACTAGGGGTGCAGATACGCAGTATTTT.

The chain uses TRBV12-3 or TRBV12-4 and TRBJ1-1; the D is unclear. The CDR3 contains 11 residues. Trimming left V 3 bases short and J 11 bases short, with 10 bases between. CDR3 sequence: CASSFRGRAFF. CDR3 coding DNA: TGTGCCAGCAGTTTTCGGGGTCGGGCTTTCTTT.

The gene calls are TRBV7-9 and TRBJ2-5, with no clear D. V was cut by 1 base and J by 3 bases, with 9 bases left in between. Germline V gives CDR1 SEHNR, CDR2 FQNEAQ (reference sequence). The CDR3 spans 14 residues. In nucleotides, the CDR3 is TGTGCCAGCAGCTTAGATAGATCGAAAGAGACCCAGTACTTC. Its protein is CASSLDRSKETQYF.

This clone was observed once. The chain links TRBV7-9 to TRBJ2-1, with 8 positions matching TRBD2. This CDR3 is built from 16 residues. J was trimmed by 4 bases and V by 0 bases; bases with no gene match: 5. CDR1 SEHNR and CDR2 FQNEAQ come from the germline V gene (reference sequence). The CDR3 spells CASSLALAGSYNEQFF. The CDR3 coding sequence is TGTGCCAGCAGCTTAGCGCTAGCGGGTTCGTACAATGAGCAGTTCTTC.